The next 9 T cell receptor beta chains were all read from a single sample in a study of cytomegalovirus exposure and HLA in healthy donors. Primers: 60 Vbeta forward and 13 Jbeta reverse. Using immunoSEQ multiplex PCR, the repertoire was profiled, and TCRdb retains in-frame clones only, with some absent. This sample has some 98,000 clones; 55% to 75% occur once, and the top ten carry about 2.5%. Input material: PBMCs. These receptors all come from a man aged 50 or older in good health and CMV-seronegative.

The V gene is TRBV7-8, the J gene TRBJ2-3; 8 bases line up with TRBD2. The CDR3 is 14 residues long. Trimming cost V 5 bases and J 3 bases; bases outside gene matches: 4. The germline V gene has CDR1 SGHVS and CDR2 FQNEAQ. The CDR3 DNA reads TGTGCCAGCAGCCGTGGACTAGCAACAGATACGCAGTATTTT. The encoded protein is CASSRGLATDTQYF.

Only a few counts were recorded for this clone. This chain joins TRBV4-1 and TRBJ2-3; 13 bases are a match to TRBD2. This CDR3 has 16 amino acids. Per the germline V gene, CDR1 is MGHRA and CDR2 is YSYEKL. The V segment lost 4 bases and the J segment 5 bases; nucleotides outside the gene matches: 6. The CDR3 sequence is CASSLGLAGRGDTQYF. The CDR3 DNA follows: TGCGCCAGCAGCCTGGGACTAGCGGGACGGGGAGATACGCAGTATTTT.

The rearrangement links TRBV4-3 to TRBJ2-5; TRBD2 aligns across 9 bases. V shed 0 bases and J 11 bases; nucleotides not matched to a gene: 7. Germline lookup yields CDR1 LGHNA and CDR2 YSLEER. The CDR3 extends over 14 amino acids. The CDR3 bases are TGCGCCAGCAGCCAAGATCGACTAGCGGCAGAGCAGTACTTC. The encoded protein is CASSQDRLAAEQYF.

This clone is a singleton in its sample. The chain is built from TRBV5-5 and TRBJ2-6, with D perhaps TRBD1 (6 bases). CDR1 and CDR2 from the germline V gene are SGHKS and YYEKEE (reference sequence). V lost 4 bases and J lost 4, with 15 bases in between. The length of the CDR3 is 16 residues. The CDR3 reads CASSASTGAGANVLTF. The CDR3 DNA reads TGTGCCAGCAGCGCCTCGACAGGAGCCGGGGCCAACGTCCTGACTTTC.

J is TRBJ1-3 and V is TRBV25-1; no reliable D call. Germline lookup yields CDR1 MGHDK and CDR2 SYGVNS. V was trimmed by 7 bases and J by 4 bases, leaving 17 bases between them. The length of the CDR3 is 15 residues. CDR3: CASTLSGSLGNTIYF. CDR3 bases: TGTGCCAGCACCCTAAGCGGGTCTTTGGGAAACACCATATATTTT.

This clone was seen a few times. V is TRBV9 and J is TRBJ1-3, with TRBD1 matching 10 bases. Germline-derived CDR1 and CDR2 are SGDLS and YYNGEE. V lost 4 bases to trimming and J lost 2 bases; unmatched junction nucleotides: 9. CDR3 length equals 17 residues. The CDR3 nucleotides are TGTGCCAGCAGCCCTCGGGACAGGGGCTCCGCTGGAAACACCATATATTTT. Protein sequence: CASSPRDRGSAGNTIYF.

The rearrangement joins TRBV5-4 to TRBJ2-7, with TRBD1 identical over 9 bases. Germline CDR1 is SGHNT and CDR2 is YYREEE (reference sequence). The V segment lost 2 bases and the J segment 5 bases; nucleotides outside the gene matches: 5. The CDR3 covers 14 residues. The CDR3 loop is CASSFRDRADEQYF. The CDR3 DNA follows: TGTGCCAGCAGCTTCCGGGACAGGGCGGACGAGCAGTACTTC.

The table lists this clone with a few counts. The chain combines TRBV19 with TRBJ1-2; D is ambiguous. Trimming left V 5 bases short and J 0 bases short, with 7 bases between. Germline V gene sequence: CDR1 LNHDA, CDR2 SQIVND (reference sequence). The CDR3 extends over 13 amino acids. CDR3 sequence: CASSVRANYGYTF. The CDR3 nucleotides are TGTGCCAGTAGTGTTCGAGCTAACTATGGCTACACCTTC.

The chain has TRBV2 and TRBJ1-5, with 12 bases identical to TRBD1. The germline V gene encodes CDR1 SNHLY and CDR2 FYNNEI. The CDR3 consists of 14 residues. After removal of 6 bases from V and 7 bases from J, the junction contained 4 bases not matched to a gene. The CDR3 here is CASSEGQGAQPQHF. In nucleotides, the CDR3 is TGTGCCAGCAGCGAGGGACAGGGGGCCCAGCCCCAGCATTTT.